This T cell receptor beta chain derives from a study of T cell responses to AZD1222 COVID-19 vaccine. TCRdb's copy holds only in-frame clones and misses some; the assay was immunoSEQ multiplex PCR. The sample holds about 110,000 clones, less than 95% seen once. The CDR3 length is 17 residues. CDR1 is LGHNT, CDR2 FRNRAP, per germline. Germline trimming cut 7 bases from V and 4 bases from J; bases unmatched to any gene: 16. The specimen comprised peripheral blood, sampled 28 days after the second AZD1222 dose. The genes are TRBV12-5 and TRBJ1-2; 9 bases fit TRBD1. The sequence came from an adult who received the AZD1222 COVID-19 vaccine. This CDR3 reads CASAPSGQGPQIYGYTF. The DNA of the CDR3 is TGTGCTAGTGCCCCCTCGGGACAGGGTCCCCAGATCTATGGCTACACCTTC.